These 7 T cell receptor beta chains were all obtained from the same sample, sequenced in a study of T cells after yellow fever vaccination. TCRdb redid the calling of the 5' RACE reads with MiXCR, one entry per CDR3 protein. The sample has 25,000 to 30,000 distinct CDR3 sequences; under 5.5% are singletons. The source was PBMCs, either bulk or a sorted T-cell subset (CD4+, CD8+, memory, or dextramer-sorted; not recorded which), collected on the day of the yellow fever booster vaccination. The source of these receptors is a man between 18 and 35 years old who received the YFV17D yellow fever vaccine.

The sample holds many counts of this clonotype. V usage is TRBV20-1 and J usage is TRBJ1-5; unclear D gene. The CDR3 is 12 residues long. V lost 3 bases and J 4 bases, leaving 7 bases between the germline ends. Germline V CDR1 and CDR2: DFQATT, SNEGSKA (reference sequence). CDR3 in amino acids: CSASTVNQPQHF. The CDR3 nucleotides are TGCAGTGCTAGCACCGTGAATCAGCCCCAGCATTTT.

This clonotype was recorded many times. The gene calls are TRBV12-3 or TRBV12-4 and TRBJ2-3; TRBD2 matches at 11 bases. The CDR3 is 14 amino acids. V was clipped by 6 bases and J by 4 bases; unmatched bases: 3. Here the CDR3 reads CASRGTSGSDTQYF. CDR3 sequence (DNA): TGTGCCAGCAGGGGGACTAGCGGATCAGATACGCAGTATTTT.

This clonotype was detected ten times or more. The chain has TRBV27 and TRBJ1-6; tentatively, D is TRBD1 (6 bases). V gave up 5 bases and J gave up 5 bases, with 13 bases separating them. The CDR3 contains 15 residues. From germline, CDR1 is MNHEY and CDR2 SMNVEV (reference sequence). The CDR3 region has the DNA TGTGCCAGCAGTCAAAACAGGGTGAATAATTCACCCCTCCACTTT. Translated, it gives CASSQNRVNNSPLHF.

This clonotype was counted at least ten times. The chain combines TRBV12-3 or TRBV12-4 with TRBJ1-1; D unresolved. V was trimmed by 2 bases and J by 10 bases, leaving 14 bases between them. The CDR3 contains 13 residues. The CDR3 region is CASSLNAMLAAFF. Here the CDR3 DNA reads TGTGCCAGCAGTTTAAACGCCATGCTAGCAGCTTTCTTT.

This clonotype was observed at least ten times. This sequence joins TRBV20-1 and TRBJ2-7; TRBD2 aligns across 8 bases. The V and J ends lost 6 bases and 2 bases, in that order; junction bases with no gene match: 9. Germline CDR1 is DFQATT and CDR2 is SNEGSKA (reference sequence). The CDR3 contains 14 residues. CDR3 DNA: TGCAGTGCATTGAGCGGGGGCCTGACCTACGAGCAGTACTTC. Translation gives CSALSGGLTYEQYF.

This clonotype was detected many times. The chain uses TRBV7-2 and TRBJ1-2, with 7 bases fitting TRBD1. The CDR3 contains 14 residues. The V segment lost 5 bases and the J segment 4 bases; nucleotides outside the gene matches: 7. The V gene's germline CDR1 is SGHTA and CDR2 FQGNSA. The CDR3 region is CASSLTGTAYGYTF. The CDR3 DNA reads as TGTGCCAGCAGCCTAACCGGGACAGCCTATGGCTACACCTTC.

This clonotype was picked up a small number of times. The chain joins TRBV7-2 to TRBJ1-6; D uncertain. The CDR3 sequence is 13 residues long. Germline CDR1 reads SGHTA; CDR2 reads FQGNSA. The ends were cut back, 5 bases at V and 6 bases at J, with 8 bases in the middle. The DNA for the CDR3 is TGTGCCAGCAGCCAACACCCTAATTCACCCCTCCACTTT. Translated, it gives CASSQHPNSPLHF.